This T cell receptor (beta chain) was observed in a study of T cell repertoires in cytomegalovirus infection. Study overall: Recently identified HLA-C-restricted CMV epitopes were used, and well-studied HLA-B-restricted CMV epitopes were used as well. From public TCR beta signatures came an indication of both CMV infection and matching HLA type. Study results and caveats: Cumulative public TCR beta family frequency identified CMV carriers with the relevant HLA. In two of eight donors, the top clonotype was HLA-C-restricted CMV-specific.

As regards this clonotype: Antigen unknown.

The CDR3 extends over 14 amino acids. Trimming removed 2 bases at V and 7 bases at J, with 15 bases between. Per germline, CDR1 GTSNPN and CDR2 SVGIG (reference sequence). A single record per CDR3 protein comes from TCRdb applying MiXCR to the reads. The table includes 250,000 to 300,000 distinct CDR3 sequences, under 25% detected once. The V call is TRBV30, the J call TRBJ2-1; D might be TRBD2 (6 bases). The origin of this receptor is a human donor in good health (CMV status not recorded). Some clones in this sample may be carry-over from other donors' samples. The sample consisted of cultured PBMCs, taken from culture after CMV antigen stimulation. This CDR3 reads CAWSYLSGVNEQFF. Written as DNA, the CDR3 is TGTGCCTGGAGTTATTTATCGGGAGTTAATGAGCAGTTCTTC.